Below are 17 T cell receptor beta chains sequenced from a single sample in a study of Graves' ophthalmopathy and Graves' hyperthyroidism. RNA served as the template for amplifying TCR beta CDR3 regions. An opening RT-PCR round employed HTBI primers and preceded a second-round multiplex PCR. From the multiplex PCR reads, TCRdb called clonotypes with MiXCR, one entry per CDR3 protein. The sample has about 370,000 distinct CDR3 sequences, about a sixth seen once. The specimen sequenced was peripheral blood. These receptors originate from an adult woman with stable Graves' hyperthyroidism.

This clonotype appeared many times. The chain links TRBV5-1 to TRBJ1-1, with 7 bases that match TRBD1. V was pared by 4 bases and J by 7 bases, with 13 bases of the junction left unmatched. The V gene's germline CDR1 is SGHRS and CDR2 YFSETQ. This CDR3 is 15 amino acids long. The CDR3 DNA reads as TGCGCCAGCAGCAAAAATCCTCAGGGGGTGGGTGAAGCTTTCTTT. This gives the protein CASSKNPQGVGEAFF. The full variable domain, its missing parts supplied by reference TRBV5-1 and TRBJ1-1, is KAGVTQTPRYLIKTRGQQVTLSCSPISGHRSVSWYQQTPGQGLQFLFEYFSETQRNKGNFPGRFSGRQFSNSRSEMNVSTLELGDSALYLCASSKNPQGVGEAFFGQGTRLTVV.

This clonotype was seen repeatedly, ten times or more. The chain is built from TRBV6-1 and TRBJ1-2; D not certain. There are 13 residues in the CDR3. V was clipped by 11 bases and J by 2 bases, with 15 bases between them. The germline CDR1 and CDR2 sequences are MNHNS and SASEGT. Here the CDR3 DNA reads TGTGCCTCCTCGGCAGCCTCGAACTATGGCTACACCTTC. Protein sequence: CASSAASNYGYTF.

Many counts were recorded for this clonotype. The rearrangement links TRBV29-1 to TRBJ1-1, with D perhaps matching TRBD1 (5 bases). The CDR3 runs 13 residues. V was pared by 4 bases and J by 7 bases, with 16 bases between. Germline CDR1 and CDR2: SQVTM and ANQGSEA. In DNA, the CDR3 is TGCAGCGTTGGGAAGGGGATTGATAATGAAGCTTTCTTT. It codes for CSVGKGIDNEAFF.

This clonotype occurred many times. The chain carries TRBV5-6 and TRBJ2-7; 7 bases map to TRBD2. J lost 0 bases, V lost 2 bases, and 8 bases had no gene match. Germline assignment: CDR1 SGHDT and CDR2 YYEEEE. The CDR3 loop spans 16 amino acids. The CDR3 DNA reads TGTGCCAGCAGCTTCTTCTCTAGCGGTGGCTCCTACGAGCAGTACTTC. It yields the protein CASSFFSSGGSYEQYF.

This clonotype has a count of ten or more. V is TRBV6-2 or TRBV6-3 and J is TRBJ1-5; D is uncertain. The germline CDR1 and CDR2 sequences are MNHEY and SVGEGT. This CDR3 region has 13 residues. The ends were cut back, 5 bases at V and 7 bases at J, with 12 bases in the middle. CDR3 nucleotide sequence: TGTGCCAGCAGTGCGAGCGGTGGGCAGCCCCAGCATTTT. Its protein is CASSASGGQPQHF.

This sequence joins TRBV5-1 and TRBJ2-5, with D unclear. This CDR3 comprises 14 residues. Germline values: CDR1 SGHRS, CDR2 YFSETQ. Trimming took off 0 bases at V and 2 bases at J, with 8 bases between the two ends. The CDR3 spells CASSLEWGQETQYF. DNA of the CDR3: TGCGCCAGCAGCTTGGAGTGGGGACAAGAGACCCAGTACTTC.

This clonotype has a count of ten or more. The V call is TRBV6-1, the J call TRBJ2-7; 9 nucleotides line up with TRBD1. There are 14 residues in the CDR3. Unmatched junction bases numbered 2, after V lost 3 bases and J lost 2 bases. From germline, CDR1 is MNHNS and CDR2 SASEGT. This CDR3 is CASSEWTGAYEQYF. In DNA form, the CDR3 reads TGTGCCAGCAGTGAGTGGACAGGGGCCTACGAGCAGTACTTC.

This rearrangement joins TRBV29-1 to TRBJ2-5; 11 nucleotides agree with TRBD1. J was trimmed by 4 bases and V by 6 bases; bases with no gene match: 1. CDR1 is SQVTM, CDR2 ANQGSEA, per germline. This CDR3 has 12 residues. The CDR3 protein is CSVDRGPETQYF. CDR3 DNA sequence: TGCAGCGTGGACAGGGGGCCAGAGACCCAGTACTTC.

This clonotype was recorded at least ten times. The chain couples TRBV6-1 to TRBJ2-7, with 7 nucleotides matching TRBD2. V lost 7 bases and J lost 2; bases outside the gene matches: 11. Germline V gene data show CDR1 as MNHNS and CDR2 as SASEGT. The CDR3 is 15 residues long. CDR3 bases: TGTGCCAGCAAAAAGCCTCTGGGGGGGGCCTACGAGCAGTACTTC. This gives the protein CASKKPLGGAYEQYF.

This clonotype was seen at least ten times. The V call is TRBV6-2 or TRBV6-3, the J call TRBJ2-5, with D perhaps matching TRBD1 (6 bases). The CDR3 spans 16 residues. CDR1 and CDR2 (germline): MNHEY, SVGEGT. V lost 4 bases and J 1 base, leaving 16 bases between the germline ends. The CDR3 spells CASSFSFTGFQETQYF. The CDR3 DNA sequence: TGTGCCAGCAGTTTCTCGTTTACAGGGTTCCAAGAGACCCAGTACTTC.

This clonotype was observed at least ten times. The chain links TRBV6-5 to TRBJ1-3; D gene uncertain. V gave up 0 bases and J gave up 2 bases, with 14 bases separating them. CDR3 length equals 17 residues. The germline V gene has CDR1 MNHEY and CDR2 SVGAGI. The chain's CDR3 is CASSYSPGVKAGNTIYF. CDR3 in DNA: TGTGCCAGCAGTTACTCCCCTGGGGTAAAGGCTGGAAACACCATATATTTT.

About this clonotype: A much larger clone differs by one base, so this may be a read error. The CDR3, as DNA: TGCGCCCGCAGCCAACGGGGGGGTCCGGAGACCCAGTACTTC. As protein: CARSQRGGPETQYF. The chain recombines TRBV4-1 with TRBJ2-5; 8 bases line up with TRBD2. The germline CDR1 and CDR2 sequences are MGHRA and YSYEKL. This CDR3 spans 14 amino acids.

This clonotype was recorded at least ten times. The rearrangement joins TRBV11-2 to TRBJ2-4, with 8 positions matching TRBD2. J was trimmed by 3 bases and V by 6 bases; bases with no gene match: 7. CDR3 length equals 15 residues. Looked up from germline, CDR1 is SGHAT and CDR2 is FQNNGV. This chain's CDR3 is CASRLTTSGKNIQYF. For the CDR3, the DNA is TGTGCCAGCAGACTAACAACTAGCGGCAAAAACATTCAGTACTTC.

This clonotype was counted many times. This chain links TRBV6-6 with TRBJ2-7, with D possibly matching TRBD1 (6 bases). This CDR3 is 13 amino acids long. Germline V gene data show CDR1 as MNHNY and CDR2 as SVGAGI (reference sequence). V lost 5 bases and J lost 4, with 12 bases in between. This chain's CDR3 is CASSNQGWYEQYF. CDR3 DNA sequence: TGTGCCAGCAGTAACCAGGGGTGGTACGAGCAGTACTTC.

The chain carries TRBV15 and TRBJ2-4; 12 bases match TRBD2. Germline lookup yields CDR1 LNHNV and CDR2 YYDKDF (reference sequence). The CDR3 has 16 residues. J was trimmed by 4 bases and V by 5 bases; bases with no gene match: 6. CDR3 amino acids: CATSALLAGGKNIQYF. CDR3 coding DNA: TGTGCCACCAGCGCCTTACTAGCGGGAGGAAAAAACATTCAGTACTTC. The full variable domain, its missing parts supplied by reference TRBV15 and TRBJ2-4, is DAMVIQNPRYQVTQFGKPVTLSCSQTLNHNVMYWYQQKSSQAPKLLFHYYDKDFNNEADTPDNFQSRRPNTSFCFLDIRSPGLGDTAMYLCATSALLAGGKNIQYFGAGTRLSVL.

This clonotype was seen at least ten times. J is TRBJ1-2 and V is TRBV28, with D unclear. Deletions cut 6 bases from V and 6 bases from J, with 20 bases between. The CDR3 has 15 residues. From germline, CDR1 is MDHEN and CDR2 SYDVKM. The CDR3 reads CASRIRARNAHGYTF. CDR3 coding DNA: TGTGCCAGCAGAATCCGGGCCCGGAATGCCCATGGCTACACCTTC.

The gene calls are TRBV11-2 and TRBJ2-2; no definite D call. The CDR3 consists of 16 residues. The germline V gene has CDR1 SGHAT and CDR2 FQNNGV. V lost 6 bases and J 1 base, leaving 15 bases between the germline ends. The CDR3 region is CASSESRLMNTGELFF. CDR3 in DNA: TGTGCCAGCAGTGAAAGCAGACTGATGAACACCGGGGAGCTGTTTTTT.